Here is one T cell receptor beta chain with its context. The antigen this receptor binds is unknown. The input lacks base qualities; no much larger clone sits a single base away. The data originate from a study of blood T cell repertoires in COVID-19 (dated by TCRdb to 2018 to 2020). Notes on the research overall: Samples from collaborators originated in the United States, Italy and Spain and spanned both the acute and convalescent phases of COVID-19. The material from the prospective study consisted of cDNA or gDNA derived from T cells, B-cell-depleted T cells, or PBMCs. Subjects who had been exposed to COVID-19, were actively infected with it, or had recovered from it provided the deeply sampled blood TCRbeta repertoires that made up the dataset. The repertoires were released in a freely available public database intended as a resource for research on the immune response to SARS-CoV-2. The samples were drawn from the first 160 participants of the ongoing ImmuneRACE study and from over a thousand subjects provided by 6 global collaborators. Sample metadata almost always included a de-identified subject ID, COVID-19 status, age in years and sex. Where available, HLA class I and class II types were taken from metadata supplied by the sample provider and were not determined by assay-based typing. Study-level results and caveats: Clinical and demographic metadata were provided uncurated, with the amount varying by source and participant.

Reading the germline V gene gives CDR1 SGHRS and CDR2 YFSETQ. The germline ends are 10 bases apart after V is trimmed by 0 bases and J by 3 bases. The CDR3 runs 14 amino acids, cysteine and phenylalanine included. The DNA shown is the 42-base CDR3, in frame from base 1. TCRbeta CDR3 regions were amplified from genomic DNA using the immunoSEQ Assay, a bias-controlled multiplex PCR. As for the original processing: Within the assay, amplification of reference gene primers was used to estimate how many nucleated cells each sample contained. Sequence reads were collapsed and filtered to measure the absolute abundance of every unique TCRbeta CDR3 rearrangement. For each sample, productive Simpson clonality was calculated as the square root of Simpson's diversity index across productive rearrangements. TCRdb took this table from immuneACCESS and kept in-frame rearrangements with V and J called. Such tables lack part of the clones; where checked against another copy, unresolved V genes explain under half of the gap, and the rest is unexplained. For V, J and clone size, that table is used; D and trimming come from the DNA. The table for this sample lists around 56,000 clones; 90% of them were counted only once. Together, the top ten hold 15% to 20% of the sample.

Collaborating institutions collected whole blood in K2EDTA tubes following their own protocols. For TCRbeta analysis, collaborators shipped samples as frozen whole blood, isolated PBMCs, or DNA extracted from either of those sample types. This TCR derives from a man at least 80 years old with acute or convalescent COVID-19. Specimen: peripheral blood. The chain links TRBV5-1 with TRBJ2-7; TRBD2 might be the D gene, on 6 matching bases. Here is the DNA: TGCGCCAGCAGCTTGGGGCGGGGATTCTACGAGCAGTACTTC. The resulting protein is CASSLGRGFYEQYF.